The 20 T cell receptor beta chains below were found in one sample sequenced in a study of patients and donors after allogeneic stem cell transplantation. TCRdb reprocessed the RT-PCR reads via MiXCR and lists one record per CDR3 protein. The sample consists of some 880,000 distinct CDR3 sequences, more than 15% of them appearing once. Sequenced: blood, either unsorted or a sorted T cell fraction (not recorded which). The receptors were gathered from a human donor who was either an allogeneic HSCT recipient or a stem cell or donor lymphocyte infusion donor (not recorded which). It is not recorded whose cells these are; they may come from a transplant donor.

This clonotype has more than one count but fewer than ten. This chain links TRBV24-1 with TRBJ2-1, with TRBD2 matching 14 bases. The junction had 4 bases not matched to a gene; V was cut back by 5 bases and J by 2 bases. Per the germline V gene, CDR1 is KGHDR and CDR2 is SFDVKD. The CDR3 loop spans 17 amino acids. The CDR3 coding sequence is TGTGCCACCAGTGTTTCGGGACTAGCGGGAGCCTACAATGAGCAGTTCTTC. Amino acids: CATSVSGLAGAYNEQFF.

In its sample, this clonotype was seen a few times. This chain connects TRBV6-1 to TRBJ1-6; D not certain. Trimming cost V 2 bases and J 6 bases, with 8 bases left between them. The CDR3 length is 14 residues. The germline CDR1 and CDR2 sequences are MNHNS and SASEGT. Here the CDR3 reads CASSERVGNSPLHF. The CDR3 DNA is TGTGCCAGCAGTGAAAGGGTGGGTAATTCACCCCTCCACTTT.

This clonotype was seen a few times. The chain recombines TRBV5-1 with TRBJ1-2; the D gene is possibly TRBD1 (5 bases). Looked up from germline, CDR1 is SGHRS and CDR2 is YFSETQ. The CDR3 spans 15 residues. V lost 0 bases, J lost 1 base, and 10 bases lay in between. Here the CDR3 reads CASSLGQTSNYGYTF. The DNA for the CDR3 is TGCGCCAGCAGCTTGGGACAGACAAGTAACTATGGCTACACCTTC.

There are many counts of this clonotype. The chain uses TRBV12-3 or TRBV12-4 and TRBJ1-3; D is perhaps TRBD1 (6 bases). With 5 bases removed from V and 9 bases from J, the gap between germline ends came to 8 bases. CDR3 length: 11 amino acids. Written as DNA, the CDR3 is TGTGCCAGCAGTAAAGGGGGCACCATATATTTT. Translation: CASSKGGTIYF.

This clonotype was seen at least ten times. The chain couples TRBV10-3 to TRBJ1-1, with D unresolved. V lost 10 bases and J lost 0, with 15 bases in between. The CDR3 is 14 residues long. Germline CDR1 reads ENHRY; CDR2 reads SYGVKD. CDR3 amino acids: CATHRPDMNTEAFF. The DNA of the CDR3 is TGTGCCACCCATAGACCAGATATGAACACTGAAGCTTTCTTT.

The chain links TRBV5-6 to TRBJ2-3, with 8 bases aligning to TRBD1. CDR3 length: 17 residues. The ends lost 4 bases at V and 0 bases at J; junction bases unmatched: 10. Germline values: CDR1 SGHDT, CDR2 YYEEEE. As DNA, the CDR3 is TGTGCCAGCAGCACACGGACAGGGTTCCTTAGCACAGATACGCAGTATTTT. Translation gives CASSTRTGFLSTDTQYF.

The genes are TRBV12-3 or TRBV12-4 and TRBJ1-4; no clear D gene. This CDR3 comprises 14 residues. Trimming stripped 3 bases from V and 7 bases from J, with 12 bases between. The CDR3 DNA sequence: TGTGCCAGCAGTTTCATGGGTTATAGTGAAAAACTGTTTTTT. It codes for CASSFMGYSEKLFF.

CDR3 DNA: TGTGCCAGCAGCTTCGCTAGCGGGAGATACGAGCAGTACTTC. It specifies CASSFASGRYEQYF. The chain couples TRBV7-2 to TRBJ2-7; 10 bases align to TRBD2. Trimming at V came to 3 bases and at J to 4 bases, leaving 3 bases not matched to a gene. The CDR3 runs to 14 residues. Germline assignment: CDR1 SGHTA and CDR2 FQGNSA.

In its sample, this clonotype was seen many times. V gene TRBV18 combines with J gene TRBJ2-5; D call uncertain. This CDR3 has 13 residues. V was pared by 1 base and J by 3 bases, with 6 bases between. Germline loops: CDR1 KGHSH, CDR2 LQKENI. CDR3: CASSPRTEETQYF. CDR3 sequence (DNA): TGTGCCAGCTCACCACGGACGGAAGAGACCCAGTACTTC. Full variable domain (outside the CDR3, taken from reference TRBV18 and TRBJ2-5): NAGVMQNPRHLVRRRGQEARLRCSPMKGHSHVYWYRQLPEEGLKFMVYLQKENIIDESGMPKERFSAEFPKEGPSILRIQQVVRGDSAAYFCASSPRTEETQYFGPGTRLLVL.

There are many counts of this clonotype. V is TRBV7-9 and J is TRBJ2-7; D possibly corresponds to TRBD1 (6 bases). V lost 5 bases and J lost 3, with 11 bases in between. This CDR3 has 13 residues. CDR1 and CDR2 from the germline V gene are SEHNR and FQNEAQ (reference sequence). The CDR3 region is CASSQQGYYEQYF. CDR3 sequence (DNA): TGTGCCAGCAGCCAACAGGGTTACTACGAGCAGTACTTC.

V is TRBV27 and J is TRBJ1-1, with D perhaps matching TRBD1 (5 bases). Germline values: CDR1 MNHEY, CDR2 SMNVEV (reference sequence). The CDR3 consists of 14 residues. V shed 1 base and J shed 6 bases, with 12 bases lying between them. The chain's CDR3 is CASSLWDGYSEAFF. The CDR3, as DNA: TGTGCCAGCAGTTTATGGGACGGATATTCTGAAGCTTTCTTT.

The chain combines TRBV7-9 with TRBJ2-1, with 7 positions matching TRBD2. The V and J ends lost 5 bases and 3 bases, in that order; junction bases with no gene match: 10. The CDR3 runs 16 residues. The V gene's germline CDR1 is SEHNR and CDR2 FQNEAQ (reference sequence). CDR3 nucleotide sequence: TGTGCCAGCAGCCGTAGCGTCCCGGGAGGCTACAATGAGCAGTTCTTC. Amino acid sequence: CASSRSVPGGYNEQFF.

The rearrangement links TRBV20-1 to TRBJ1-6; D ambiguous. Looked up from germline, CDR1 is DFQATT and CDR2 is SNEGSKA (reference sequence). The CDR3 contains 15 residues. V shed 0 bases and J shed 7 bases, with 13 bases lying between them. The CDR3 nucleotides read TGCAGTGCTAGAGATCCCCGGTTCGTGAATTCACCCCTCCACTTT. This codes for CSARDPRFVNSPLHF.

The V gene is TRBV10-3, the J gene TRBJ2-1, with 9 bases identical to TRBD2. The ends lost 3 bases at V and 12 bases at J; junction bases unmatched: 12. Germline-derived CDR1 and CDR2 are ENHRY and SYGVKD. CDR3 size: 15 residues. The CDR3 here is CAISDSSGSGLRQFF. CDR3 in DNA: TGTGCCATCAGTGACAGTAGCGGGAGTGGGTTACGGCAGTTCTTC.

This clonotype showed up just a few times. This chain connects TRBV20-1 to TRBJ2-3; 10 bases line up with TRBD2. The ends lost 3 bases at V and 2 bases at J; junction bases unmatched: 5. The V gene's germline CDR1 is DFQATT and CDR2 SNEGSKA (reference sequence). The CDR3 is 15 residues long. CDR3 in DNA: TGCAGTGCTAGCCGACTAGCGGGTATCACAGATACGCAGTATTTT. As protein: CSASRLAGITDTQYF.

The DNA for the CDR3 is TGCGCCAGCAGCTTGGCCGGGGAGACTAGCGGGAGAATTTCGTACAATGAGCAGTTCTTC. Amino acids: CASSLAGETSGRISYNEQFF. The chain joins TRBV5-1 to TRBJ2-1, with TRBD2 matching over 12 bases. With V trimmed by 0 bases and J by 4 bases, 14 bases remained unmatched. Germline values: CDR1 SGHRS, CDR2 YFSETQ. This CDR3 region has 20 residues.

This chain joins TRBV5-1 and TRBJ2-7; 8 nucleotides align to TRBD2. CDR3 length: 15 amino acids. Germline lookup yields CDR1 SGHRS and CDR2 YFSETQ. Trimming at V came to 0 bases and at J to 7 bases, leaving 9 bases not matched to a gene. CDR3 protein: CASSLEASGWFEQYF. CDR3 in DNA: TGCGCCAGCAGCTTGGAGGCTAGCGGGTGGTTTGAGCAGTACTTC.

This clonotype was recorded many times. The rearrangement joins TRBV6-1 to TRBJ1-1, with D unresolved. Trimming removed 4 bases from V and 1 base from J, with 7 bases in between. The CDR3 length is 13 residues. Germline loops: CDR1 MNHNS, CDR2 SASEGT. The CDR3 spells CASSGTQNTEAFF. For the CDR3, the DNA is TGTGCCAGCAGTGGAACACAGAACACTGAAGCTTTCTTT.

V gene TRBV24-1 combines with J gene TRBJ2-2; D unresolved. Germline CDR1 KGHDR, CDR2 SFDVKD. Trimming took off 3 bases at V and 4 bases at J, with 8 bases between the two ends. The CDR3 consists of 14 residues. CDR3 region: CATSDVPSTGELFF. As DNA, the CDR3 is TGTGCCACCAGTGATGTGCCGAGCACCGGGGAGCTGTTTTTT.

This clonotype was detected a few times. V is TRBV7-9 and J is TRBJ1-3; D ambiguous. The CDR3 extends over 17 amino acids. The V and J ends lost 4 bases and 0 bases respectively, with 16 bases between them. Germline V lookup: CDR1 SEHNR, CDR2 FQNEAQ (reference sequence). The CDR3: CASSSGAWTGSGNTIYF. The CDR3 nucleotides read TGTGCCAGCAGCTCTGGAGCGTGGACGGGCTCTGGAAACACCATATATTTT.